The 21 T cell receptor beta chains below all came from one sample that was sequenced in a study of blood T cells in healthy people across ages. Alongside a J-beta primer mix, a sample-barcoded 5' primer served in a second PCR lasting about 7 to 12 cycles. TCRdb ran MiXCR on the 5' RACE reads and lists one entry per CDR3 protein. The sample holds approximately 1.5 million distinct CDR3 sequences; almost 35% are singletons and the top ten take about 11%. Input material: blood. Source of these receptors: a woman aged 25 to 39 in good health.

This clonotype was seen ten or more times. This CDR3 reads CSARRQLVSDTQYF. CDR3 nucleotides: TGCAGTGCTAGGCGACAGTTAGTTTCAGATACGCAGTATTTT. The chain is built from TRBV20-1 and TRBJ2-3; tentatively, D is TRBD1 (5 bases). The CDR3 covers 14 residues. Trimming removed 3 bases at V and 4 bases at J, with 14 bases between. CDR1 and CDR2 (germline): DFQATT, SNEGSKA (reference sequence).

At least ten counts were recorded for this clonotype. V gene TRBV6-1 combines with J gene TRBJ2-3; D gene uncertain. Per the germline V gene, CDR1 is MNHNS and CDR2 is SASEGT. The V gene lost 3 bases and the J gene lost 6 bases, with 7 bases spanning the gap. The CDR3 sequence is 12 residues long. The CDR3 nucleotides are TGTGCCAGCAGTGATATGATGGATACGCAGTATTTT. Its protein product is CASSDMMDTQYF.

This clonotype was found a few times. At one end the junction does not follow the germline gene, possibly because of a read error. The chain couples TRBV2 to TRBJ2-1; 8 positions agree with TRBD1. Germline CDR1 is SNHLY and CDR2 is FYNNEI. The length of the CDR3 is 12 residues. CDR3 in amino acids: CASREGQGGKFF. Written as DNA, the CDR3 is TGTGCCAGCAGGGAAGGACAGGGTGGAAAGTTCTTC.

This clonotype was seen a few times. The chain joins TRBV6-2 or TRBV6-3 to TRBJ2-1; D is possibly TRBD1 or TRBD2 (5 bases each). Trimming shortened V by 5 bases and J by 5 bases, and 13 bases separated the two germline ends. The CDR3 sequence is 14 residues long. Germline CDR1 reads MNHEY; CDR2 reads SVGEGT. As DNA, the CDR3 is TGTGCCAGCAGTGACCCTGGGACCGACAATGAGCAGTTCTTC. This codes for CASSDPGTDNEQFF.

In its sample, this clonotype was seen a few times. The chain uses TRBV5-1 and TRBJ2-3, with D unresolved. The CDR3 covers 15 residues. Germline-derived CDR1 and CDR2 are SGHRS and YFSETQ. The germline V and J ends were trimmed by 1 base and 3 bases, with 12 bases remaining between them. In nucleotides, the CDR3 is TGCGCCAGCAGCTTGCCCCTGGTTGGGACAGATACGCAGTATTTT. Translation: CASSLPLVGTDTQYF.

There are a few counts of this clonotype. The J gene is TRBJ2-5, the V gene TRBV30; the D is unclear. The CDR3 sequence is 10 residues long. The V gene lost 1 base and the J gene lost 5 bases, with 2 bases spanning the gap. Germline V gene lookup returns CDR1 GTSNPN and CDR2 SVGIG (reference sequence). For the CDR3, the DNA is TGTGCCTGGAGTGAGGAGACCCAGTACTTC. Its protein product is CAWSEETQYF.

V is TRBV5-1 and J is TRBJ2-7, with TRBD1 as a possible D gene (5 bases). With 2 bases removed from V and 3 bases from J, the gap between germline ends came to 12 bases. The CDR3 has 14 residues. From germline, CDR1 is SGHRS and CDR2 YFSETQ. CDR3 bases: TGCGCCAGCAGCTTCAGCAGGGCCTACTACGAGCAGTACTTC. Translation gives CASSFSRAYYEQYF.

This clonotype was counted a few times. The chain carries TRBV28 and TRBJ2-5; a possible D gene is TRBD2 (6 bases). Trimming left V 3 bases short and J 3 bases short, with 14 bases between. The CDR3 is 15 amino acids. The germline CDR1 and CDR2 sequences are MDHEN and SYDVKM. Written as DNA, the CDR3 is TGTGCCAGCAGTTTGGAGGGGAATATTGAAGAGACCCAGTACTTC. Protein: CASSLEGNIEETQYF.

This clonotype has more than one count but fewer than ten. This chain uses TRBV7-2 with TRBJ2-7; 10 bases are a match to TRBD2. The V gene end was trimmed by 2 bases and the J gene end by 6 bases; junction bases not matched to a gene: 4. This CDR3 spans 14 amino acids. Germline CDR1 and CDR2: SGHTA and FQGNSA. CDR3 amino acids: CASSLQRGGGEQYF. The CDR3 DNA is TGTGCCAGCAGCTTACAGCGGGGGGGCGGCGAGCAGTACTTC.

The rearrangement joins TRBV2 to TRBJ2-3; 9 bases align to TRBD2. The germline V gene encodes CDR1 SNHLY and CDR2 FYNNEI. V dropped 0 bases and J dropped 2; count of bases not matched to a gene: 6. This CDR3 spans 17 amino acids. The CDR3, as DNA: TGTGCCAGCAGTGAAGCGGGTAGCGGGGGACTCACAGATACGCAGTATTTT. Protein: CASSEAGSGGLTDTQYF.

This clonotype was seen a handful of times. The rearrangement uses TRBV7-9 and TRBJ2-7; 8 positions agree with TRBD1. Germline values: CDR1 SEHNR, CDR2 FQNEAQ (reference sequence). The CDR3 totals 15 residues. V lost 8 bases, J lost 0 bases, and 9 bases stayed unmatched. In nucleotides, the CDR3 is TGTGCCAGCGGAACCGACAGGGGAAGCTCCTACGAGCAGTACTTC. As protein: CASGTDRGSSYEQYF. The entire variable domain, with the rest obtained from reference TRBV7-9 and TRBJ2-7, is as follows: DTGVSQNPRHKITKRGQNVTFRCDPISEHNRLYWYRQTLGQGPEFLTYFQNEAQLEKSRLLSDRFSAERPKGSFSTLEIQRTEQGDSAMYLCASGTDRGSSYEQYFGPGTRLTVT.

As regards this clonotype: A much larger clone differs from this one at a single base, so this may be a read error. Without the conserved terminal phenylalanine or tryptophan, this CDR3 likely stems from a read error. V gene TRBV29-1 combines with J gene TRBJ2-1, with D hard to call. V shed 3 bases and J shed 1 base, with 16 bases lying between them. This CDR3 has 16 amino acids. The germline V gene encodes CDR1 SQVTM and CDR2 ANQGSEA. The CDR3 protein is CSVDPFGSKSYNEQFS. The CDR3 coding sequence is TGCAGCGTTGACCCGTTTGGATCTAAATCCTACAATGAGCAGTTCTCC.

The chain uses TRBV7-9 and TRBJ2-1; TRBD2 matches 8 bases. CDR3 size: 16 residues. The germline V gene encodes CDR1 SEHNR and CDR2 FQNEAQ (reference sequence). The J segment lost 4 bases and the V segment lost 1 base, leaving 6 bases of the junction unmatched. The DNA of the CDR3 is TGTGCCAGCAGCTTAGAGCTTAGCGGGGTATACAATGAGCAGTTCTTC. It specifies CASSLELSGVYNEQFF.

V and J are TRBV29-1 and TRBJ1-2; the match to TRBD1 covers 7 bases. Trimming at V came to 8 bases and at J to 2 bases, leaving 5 bases not matched to a gene. Germline V CDR1 and CDR2: SQVTM, ANQGSEA. The CDR3 extends over 12 amino acids. The CDR3 region is CSTWTGNYGYTF. The CDR3 coding sequence is TGCAGCACCTGGACAGGAAACTATGGCTACACCTTC.

This clonotype was seen a few times. The chain carries TRBV5-1 and TRBJ2-1, with TRBD1 identical over 10 bases. Germline V CDR1 and CDR2: SGHRS, YFSETQ. V lost 0 bases and J lost 7; bases outside the gene matches: 4. The CDR3 consists of 15 residues. CDR3 residues: CASSLEGTGVNEQFF. In DNA form, the CDR3 reads TGCGCCAGCAGCTTGGAGGGGACAGGGGTAAATGAGCAGTTCTTC.

The chain recombines TRBV11-1 with TRBJ2-4, with TRBD2 matching over 10 bases. This CDR3 spans 17 amino acids. Trimming removed 1 base from V and 4 bases from J; junction bases left unmatched: 7. Germline V gene data show CDR1 as SGHAT and CDR2 as FQDESV (reference sequence). The CDR3 loop is CASSLGGLASLKNIQYF. The CDR3 DNA is TGTGCCAGCAGCTTAGGGGGACTAGCGTCATTAAAAAACATTCAGTACTTC. Filled out from reference TRBV11-1 and TRBJ2-4, the complete variable domain reads EAEVAQSPRYKITEKSQAVAFWCDPISGHATLYWYRQILGQGPELLVQFQDESVVDDSQLPKDRFSAERLKGVDSTLKIQPAELGDSAMYLCASSLGGLASLKNIQYFGAGTRLSVL.

As regards this clonotype: A read error may produce the germline difference seen at one junction end. The chain links TRBV28 to TRBJ2-1, with 7 bases lining up with TRBD1. This CDR3 has 14 residues. Germline V gives CDR1 MDHEN, CDR2 SYDVKM. Written as DNA, the CDR3 is TGTACCAGCAGTTCAGGGGGCTCCTACAATGAGCAGTTCTTC. This translates into CTSSSGGSYNEQFF.

CDR3 residues: CASSGTLETYEQYF. The CDR3 DNA reads as TGTGCCAGCTCCGGGACGCTGGAGACCTACGAGCAGTACTTC. The chain has TRBV25-1 and TRBJ2-7; D possibly uses TRBD1 or TRBD2 (5 bases each). Germline loops: CDR1 MGHDK, CDR2 SYGVNS. CDR3 size: 14 residues. V shed 8 bases and J shed 2 bases, with 16 bases lying between them.

This clonotype came up a few times. This chain joins TRBV10-3 and TRBJ1-6; D is unresolved. Trimming removed 0 bases at V and 9 bases at J, with 9 bases between. This CDR3 comprises 14 residues. Germline-derived CDR1 and CDR2 are ENHRY and SYGVKD. The CDR3 sequence is CAISESIVGSPLHF. The CDR3 DNA is TGTGCCATCAGTGAGTCGATTGTCGGTTCACCCCTCCACTTT.

This clonotype was seen ten or more times. The chain has TRBV7-2 and TRBJ2-1; 8 bases fit TRBD1. Germline loops: CDR1 SGHTA, CDR2 FQGNSA. Trimming removed 4 bases from V and 0 bases from J; junction bases left unmatched: 2. The CDR3 runs to 15 residues. This chain's CDR3 is CASSWTGSSYNEQFF. The CDR3 DNA is TGTGCCAGCAGCTGGACAGGGAGCTCCTACAATGAGCAGTTCTTC.

For this clonotype: A single base separates this from a much larger clone, so it may be a read error. Because the CDR3's place on the DNA is in doubt, the DNA is left out and the CDR3 is given as listed by TCRdb. This sequence joins TRBV29-1 and TRBJ1-2; the table's D call of TRBD1 was not tested on the DNA. Germline values: CDR1 SQVTM, CDR2 ANQGSEA. The CDR3 is 12 amino acids long, termini counted. The CDR3 sequence: CSVDQGYYGCTF.